What follows are 26 T cell receptor beta chains derived from one specimen sequenced in a study of T cell changes during pregnancy in multiple sclerosis. TCRdb's copy holds only in-frame clones and misses some; the assay was immunoSEQ multiplex PCR. Of 60,000 to 75,000 clones detected, approximately 94% appear once; the ten largest clones hold more than 3%. The starting material was CD8+ T cells from peripheral blood mononuclear cells, obtained in the second trimester of pregnancy. These receptors originate from a female donor with multiple sclerosis, enrolled in a pregnancy study.

The chain couples TRBV29-1 to TRBJ2-1, with 7 bases identical to TRBD2. Germline trimming cut 3 bases from V and 3 bases from J; bases unmatched to any gene: 5. CDR3 size: 14 residues. Germline lookup yields CDR1 SQVTM and CDR2 ANQGSEA. The CDR3 spells CSVESSGIYNEQFF. The CDR3 DNA reads as TGCAGCGTTGAGTCTAGCGGTATCTACAATGAGCAGTTCTTC.

This clone was seen once. The V and J genes are TRBV7-8 and TRBJ1-1; D perhaps matches TRBD1 (6 bases). The CDR3 has 16 residues. Germline V gives CDR1 SGHVS, CDR2 FQNEAQ. V was shortened by 5 bases and J by 1 base, with 17 bases between the two germline ends. CDR3 DNA: TGTGCCAGCAGCCCGAGGGGACAAAAGTCGAACACTGAAGCTTTCTTT. It yields the protein CASSPRGQKSNTEAFF.

This clone was recorded only once. This sequence joins TRBV15 and TRBJ2-7, with 7 bases fitting TRBD1. Trimming took 0 bases from V and 1 from J; bases not matched to a gene: 3. This CDR3 is 15 amino acids long. The germline V gene encodes CDR1 LNHNV and CDR2 YYDKDF (reference sequence). CDR3 nucleotide sequence: TGTGCCACCAGCAGAGATCGGACAGGTTCCTACGAGCAGTACTTC. Its translation: CATSRDRTGSYEQYF.

This clone has just a few counts. The junction and the germline gene differ at one end; a read error may be behind it. The chain combines TRBV7-9 with TRBJ1-2; 8 bases agree with TRBD1. The CDR3 length is 13 residues. The germline V gene encodes CDR1 SEHNR and CDR2 FQNEAQ (reference sequence). The DNA for the CDR3 is TGTGCCAGCAACCACAGGACAGGGTTGGGACAATCCTTC. Translation gives CASNHRTGLGQSF.

The CDR3 protein is CASGPGSPGELFF. The CDR3 bases are TGTGCTAGTGGACCAGGGTCCCCCGGGGAGCTGTTTTTT. The genes are TRBV12-5 and TRBJ2-2, with D perhaps matching TRBD1 (5 bases). The CDR3 loop spans 13 amino acids. Germline assignment: CDR1 LGHNT and CDR2 FRNRAP. The V gene lost 6 bases and the J gene lost 6 bases, with 11 bases spanning the gap.

The chain is built from TRBV30 and TRBJ2-1; 12 bases align to TRBD2. Germline lookup yields CDR1 GTSNPN and CDR2 SVGIG (reference sequence). CDR3 length: 13 amino acids. J lost 10 bases, V lost 5 bases, and 6 bases had no gene match. CDR3 amino acids: CAWGLAGGGEQFF. The CDR3 region has the DNA TGTGCCTGGGGGCTAGCGGGGGGGGGCGAGCAGTTCTTC.

This clone was picked up a small number of times. The V gene is TRBV4-1, the J gene TRBJ1-1; D remains ambiguous. The V and J ends lost 1 base and 4 bases respectively, with 10 bases between them. CDR1 MGHRA and CDR2 YSYEKL come from the germline V gene. This CDR3 contains 14 residues. In nucleotides, the CDR3 is TGCGCCAGCAGCCAAGGAAGTCTGAGCACTGAAGCTTTCTTT. Translating it yields CASSQGSLSTEAFF.

The chain combines TRBV9 with TRBJ1-1; TRBD1 aligns across 9 bases. There are 16 residues in the CDR3. With V trimmed by 1 base and J by 2 bases, 6 bases remained unmatched. Germline CDR1 and CDR2: SGDLS and YYNGEE. CDR3 nucleotides: TGTGCCAGCAGCGTACCGCGGACAGGGGAAAACACTGAAGCTTTCTTT. As protein: CASSVPRTGENTEAFF.

This clone was recorded once. The rearrangement links TRBV25-1 to TRBJ2-7; D perhaps matches TRBD1 (7 bases). V lost 4 bases and J 0 bases, leaving 10 bases between the germline ends. CDR1 MGHDK and CDR2 SYGVNS come from the germline V gene. The CDR3 covers 14 residues. The CDR3 sequence is CASSVRGASYEQYF. In DNA form, the CDR3 reads TGTGCCAGCAGTGTCAGGGGGGCCTCCTACGAGCAGTACTTC.

The rearrangement links TRBV10-3 to TRBJ2-7; no clear D. There are 13 residues in the CDR3. The germline CDR1 and CDR2 sequences are ENHRY and SYGVKD. The V end was cut by 1 base, the J end by 0 bases, with 4 bases between. CDR3 sequence: CAISEYNSYEQYF. CDR3 nucleotides: TGTGCCATCAGTGAGTACAACTCCTACGAGCAGTACTTC.

The chain links TRBV29-1 to TRBJ2-2; D possibly corresponds to TRBD1 (5 bases). The V and J ends lost 0 bases and 2 bases respectively, with 13 bases between them. The germline CDR1 and CDR2 sequences are SQVTM and ANQGSEA. The CDR3 has 16 residues. This CDR3 is CSVEDPTGANTGELFF. DNA for the CDR3: TGCAGCGTTGAAGATCCTACAGGAGCTAACACCGGGGAGCTGTTTTTT.

This sequence joins TRBV19 and TRBJ2-7; D may be TRBD2 (6 bases). Trimming left V 4 bases short and J 1 base short, with 11 bases between. CDR1 and CDR2 from the germline V gene are LNHDA and SQIVND (reference sequence). The CDR3 has 14 residues. DNA for the CDR3: TGTGCCAGTAGTACGGGGACTTTTTCCTACGAGCAGTACTTC. This sequence encodes CASSTGTFSYEQYF. The full variable domain, its missing parts supplied by reference TRBV19 and TRBJ2-7, is DGGITQSPKYLFRKEGQNVTLSCEQNLNHDAMYWYRQDPGQGLRLIYYSQIVNDFQKGDIAEGYSVSREKKESFPLTVTSAQKNPTAFYLCASSTGTFSYEQYFGPGTRLTVT.

The chain combines TRBV27 with TRBJ1-1, with 8 bases identical to TRBD1. The germline CDR1 and CDR2 sequences are MNHEY and SMNVEV (reference sequence). V shed 6 bases, J shed 11 bases, and the junction held 5 bases outside the gene matches. The CDR3 is 11 residues long. The CDR3: CASRSDRVAFF. The CDR3, as DNA: TGTGCCAGCAGATCGGACAGGGTGGCTTTCTTT.

The chain has TRBV6-6 and TRBJ1-1, with 8 nucleotides matching TRBD1. Germline V gene data show CDR1 as MNHNY and CDR2 as SVGAGI (reference sequence). V lost 2 bases and J lost 5; bases outside the gene matches: 1. The length of the CDR3 is 13 residues. The chain's CDR3 is CASSYRTGTEAFF. CDR3 coding DNA: TGTGCCAGCAGTTACCGGACAGGGACTGAAGCTTTCTTT.

This chain links TRBV4-2 with TRBJ2-3, with 8 bases aligning to TRBD2. This CDR3 contains 16 residues. CDR1 is LGHNA, CDR2 YNFKEQ, per germline. The J segment lost 5 bases and the V segment lost 1 base, leaving 8 bases of the junction unmatched. CDR3 DNA: TGTGCCAGCAGCCAAGCGTCTAGCGGGCGGGGAGATACGCAGTATTTT. It is translated as CASSQASSGRGDTQYF.

This clone was recorded only once. The chain joins TRBV27 to TRBJ2-3; weak D call: TRBD1 (6 bases). The CDR3 is 12 amino acids. Deletions cut 5 bases from V and 6 bases from J, with 9 bases between. The V gene's germline CDR1 is MNHEY and CDR2 SMNVEV (reference sequence). This CDR3 reads CASSDTGDTQYF. The CDR3 DNA is TGTGCCAGCAGTGACACAGGGGATACGCAGTATTTT.

The CDR3 DNA reads TGCGCCAGCAGCCCCGAGCCGGGAGGGGGCTGGACTGAAGCTTTCTTT. As protein: CASSPEPGGGWTEAFF. The chain has TRBV5-1 and TRBJ1-1; 7 bases fit TRBD1. Germline CDR1 is SGHRS and CDR2 is YFSETQ. CDR3 size: 16 residues. The trim removed 4 bases at V and 5 bases at J, leaving 14 bases unmatched.

The chain couples TRBV30 to TRBJ1-1; 8 nucleotides align to TRBD1. J gave up 2 bases and V 2 bases, and 7 bases lay outside the gene matches. The germline V gene encodes CDR1 GTSNPN and CDR2 SVGIG (reference sequence). CDR3 length: 15 residues. The CDR3 region has the DNA TGTGCCTGGAGTAACAGGGGGGGGAGTAACACTGAAGCTTTCTTT. Protein product: CAWSNRGGSNTEAFF.

The rearrangement links TRBV14 to TRBJ1-1; possible D gene TRBD1, 5 bases. CDR3 length: 15 residues. Germline assignment: CDR1 SGHDN and CDR2 FVKESK. V was trimmed by 4 bases and J by 0 bases, leaving 12 bases between them. The CDR3 loop reads CASSPYRSMNTEAFF. The CDR3 DNA reads as TGTGCCAGCAGCCCCTACAGGAGCATGAACACTGAAGCTTTCTTT.

The V gene is TRBV27, the J gene TRBJ2-7; 7 bases are a match to TRBD2. The CDR3 has 14 amino acids. The ends lost 7 bases at V and 3 bases at J; junction bases unmatched: 9. Germline V gene data show CDR1 as MNHEY and CDR2 as SMNVEV (reference sequence). In DNA form, the CDR3 reads TGTGCCAGCAAGGAGGGCGGGAGTTTCTACGAGCAGTACTTC. The encoded protein is CASKEGGSFYEQYF.

This rearrangement joins TRBV29-1 to TRBJ1-1; D unclear. There are 10 residues in the CDR3. Germline V CDR1 and CDR2: SQVTM, ANQGSEA. The V gene lost 4 bases and the J gene lost 6 bases, with 6 bases spanning the gap. The chain's CDR3 is CSVVGAEAFF. CDR3 sequence (DNA): TGCAGCGTTGTGGGCGCTGAAGCTTTCTTT.

Turning to this clone: One end of the junction fails to match germline, which may point to a read error. Other DNA variants within this sample encode the same CDR3. The chain employs TRBV5-4 and TRBJ1-2, with D perhaps matching TRBD1 (6 bases). Per germline, CDR1 SGHNT and CDR2 YYREEE (reference sequence). This CDR3 has 13 amino acids. CDR3 coding DNA: TGTGCTAGCAGCCCGACAGGAGTCTATGGCTACACCTTC. Its translation is CASSPTGVYGYTF.

The chain has TRBV27 and TRBJ2-1; 8 bases are a match to TRBD2. Germline trimming cut 3 bases from V and 2 bases from J; bases unmatched to any gene: 3. CDR3 length: 15 amino acids. The germline CDR1 and CDR2 sequences are MNHEY and SMNVEV (reference sequence). CDR3 in DNA: TGTGCCAGCAGTTTGGCGGGAGGCCCCTACAATGAGCAGTTCTTC. It yields the protein CASSLAGGPYNEQFF.

This chain uses TRBV18 with TRBJ2-2; D gene uncertain. Trimming shortened V by 3 bases and J by 3 bases, and 17 bases separated the two germline ends. The CDR3 totals 17 residues. Germline values: CDR1 KGHSH, CDR2 LQKENI. CDR3 in DNA: TGTGCCAGCTCACCTCTTAGCACGGAGACCTACACCGGGGAGCTGTTTTTT. Translating gives CASSPLSTETYTGELFF.

The chain recombines TRBV5-1 with TRBJ2-1; no firm D call. Germline V gene lookup returns CDR1 SGHRS and CDR2 YFSETQ. This CDR3 is built from 11 residues. Trimming stripped 4 bases from V and 6 bases from J, with 5 bases between. The CDR3 bases are TGCGCCAGCAGCAATCGCAATGAGCAGTTCTTC. It yields the protein CASSNRNEQFF.

The chain joins TRBV7-6 to TRBJ2-1, with TRBD2 identical over 14 bases. V lost 0 bases and J lost 9; bases outside the gene matches: 16. The CDR3 loop spans 20 amino acids. CDR1 and CDR2 from the germline V gene are SGHVS and FNYEAQ. CDR3 nucleotides: TGTGCCAGCAGCTTAGCGGGACTAGCGGGAGTTTCGCCTAATTGGTCTGAGCAGTTCTTC. Protein sequence: CASSLAGLAGVSPNWSEQFF.